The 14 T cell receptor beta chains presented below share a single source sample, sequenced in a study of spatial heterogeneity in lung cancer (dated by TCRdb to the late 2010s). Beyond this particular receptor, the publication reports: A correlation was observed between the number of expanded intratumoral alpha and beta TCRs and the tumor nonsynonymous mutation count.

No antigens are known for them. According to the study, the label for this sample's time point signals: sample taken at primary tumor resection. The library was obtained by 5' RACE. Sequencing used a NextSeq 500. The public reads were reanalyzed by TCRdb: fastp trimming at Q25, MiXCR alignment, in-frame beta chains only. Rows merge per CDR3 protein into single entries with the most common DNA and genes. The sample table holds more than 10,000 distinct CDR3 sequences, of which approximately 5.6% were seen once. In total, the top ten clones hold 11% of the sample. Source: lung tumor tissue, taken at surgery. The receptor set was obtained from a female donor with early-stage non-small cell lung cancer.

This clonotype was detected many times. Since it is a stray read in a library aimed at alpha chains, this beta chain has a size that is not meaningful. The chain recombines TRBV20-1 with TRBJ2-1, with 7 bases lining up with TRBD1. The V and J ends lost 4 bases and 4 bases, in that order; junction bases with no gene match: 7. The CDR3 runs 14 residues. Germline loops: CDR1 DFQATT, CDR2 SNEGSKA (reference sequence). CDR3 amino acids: CSANSRDRYNEQFF. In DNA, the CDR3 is TGCAGTGCTAATAGCCGGGACAGATACAATGAGCAGTTCTTC.

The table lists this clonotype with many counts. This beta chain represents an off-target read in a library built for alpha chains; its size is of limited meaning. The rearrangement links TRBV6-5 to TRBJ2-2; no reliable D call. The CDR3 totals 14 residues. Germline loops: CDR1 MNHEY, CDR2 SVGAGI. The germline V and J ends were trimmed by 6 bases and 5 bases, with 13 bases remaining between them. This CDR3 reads CASRVGPMTGELFF. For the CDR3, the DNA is TGTGCCAGCAGGGTCGGACCAATGACCGGGGAGCTGTTTTTT.

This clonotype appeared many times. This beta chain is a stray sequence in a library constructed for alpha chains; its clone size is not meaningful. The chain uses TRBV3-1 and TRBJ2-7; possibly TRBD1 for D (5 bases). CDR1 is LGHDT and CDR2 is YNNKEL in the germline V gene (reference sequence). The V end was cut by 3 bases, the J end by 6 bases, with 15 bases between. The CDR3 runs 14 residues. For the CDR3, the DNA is TGTGCCAGCAGCCATAAGGGGCCTGGTGGCGAGCAGTACTTC. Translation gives CASSHKGPGGEQYF.

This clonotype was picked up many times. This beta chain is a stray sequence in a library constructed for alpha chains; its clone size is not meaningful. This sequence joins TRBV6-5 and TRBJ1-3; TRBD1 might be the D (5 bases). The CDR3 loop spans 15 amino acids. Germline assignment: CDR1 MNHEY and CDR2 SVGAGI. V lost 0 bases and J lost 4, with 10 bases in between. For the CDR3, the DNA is TGTGCCAGCAGTTACTCCCCAGGGAAAGGAAACACCATATATTTT. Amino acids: CASSYSPGKGNTIYF.

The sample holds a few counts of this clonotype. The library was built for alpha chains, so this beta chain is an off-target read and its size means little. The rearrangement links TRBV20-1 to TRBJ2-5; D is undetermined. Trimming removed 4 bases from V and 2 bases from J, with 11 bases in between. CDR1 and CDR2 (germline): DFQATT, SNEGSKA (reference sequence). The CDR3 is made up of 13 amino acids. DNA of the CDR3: TGCAGTGCTATGGACCTCGGGCAAGAGACCCAGTACTTC. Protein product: CSAMDLGQETQYF.

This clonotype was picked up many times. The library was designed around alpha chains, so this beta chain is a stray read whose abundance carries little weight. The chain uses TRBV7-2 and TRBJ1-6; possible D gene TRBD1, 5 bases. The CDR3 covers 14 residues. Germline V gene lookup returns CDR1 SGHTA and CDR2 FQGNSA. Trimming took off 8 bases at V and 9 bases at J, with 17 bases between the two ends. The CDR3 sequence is CASSPGTRASPLHF. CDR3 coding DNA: TGTGCCAGCTCCCCCGGGACGAGGGCTTCACCCCTCCACTTT.

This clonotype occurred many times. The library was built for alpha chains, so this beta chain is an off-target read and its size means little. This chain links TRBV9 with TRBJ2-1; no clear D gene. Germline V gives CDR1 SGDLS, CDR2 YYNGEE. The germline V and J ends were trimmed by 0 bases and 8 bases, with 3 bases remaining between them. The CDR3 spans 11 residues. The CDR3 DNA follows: TGTGCCAGCAGCGTAGGGGATGAGCAGTTCTTC. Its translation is CASSVGDEQFF.

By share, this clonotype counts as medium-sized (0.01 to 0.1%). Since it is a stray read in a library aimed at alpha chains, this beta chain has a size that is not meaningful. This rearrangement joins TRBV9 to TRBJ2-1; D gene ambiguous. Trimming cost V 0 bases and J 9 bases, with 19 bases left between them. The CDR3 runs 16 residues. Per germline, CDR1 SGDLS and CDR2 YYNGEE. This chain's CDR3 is CASSVGRYTKSGEQFF. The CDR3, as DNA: TGTGCCAGCAGCGTAGGAAGATACACGAAATCGGGTGAGCAGTTCTTC. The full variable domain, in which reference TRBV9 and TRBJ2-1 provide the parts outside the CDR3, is DSGVTQTPKHLITATGQRVTLRCSPRSGDLSVYWYQQSLDQGLQFLIQYYNGEERAKGNILERFSAQQFPDLHSELNLSSLELGDSALYFCASSVGRYTKSGEQFFGPGTRLTVL.

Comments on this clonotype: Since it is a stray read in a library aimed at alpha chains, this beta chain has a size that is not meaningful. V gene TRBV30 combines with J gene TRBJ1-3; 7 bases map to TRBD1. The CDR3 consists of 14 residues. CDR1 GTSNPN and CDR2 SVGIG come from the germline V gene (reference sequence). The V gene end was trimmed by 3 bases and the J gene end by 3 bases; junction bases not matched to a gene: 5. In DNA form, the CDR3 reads TGTGCCTGGAGCGGGACAGCTCTTGGAAACACCATATATTTT. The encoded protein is CAWSGTALGNTIYF.

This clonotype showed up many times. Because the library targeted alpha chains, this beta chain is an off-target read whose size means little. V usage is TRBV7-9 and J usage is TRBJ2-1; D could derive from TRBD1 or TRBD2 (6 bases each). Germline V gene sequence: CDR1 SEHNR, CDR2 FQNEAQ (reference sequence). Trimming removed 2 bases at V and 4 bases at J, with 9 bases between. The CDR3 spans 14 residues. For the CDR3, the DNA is TGTGCCAGCAGCTTAAGGGGGGATTACAATGAGCAGTTCTTC. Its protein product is CASSLRGDYNEQFF.

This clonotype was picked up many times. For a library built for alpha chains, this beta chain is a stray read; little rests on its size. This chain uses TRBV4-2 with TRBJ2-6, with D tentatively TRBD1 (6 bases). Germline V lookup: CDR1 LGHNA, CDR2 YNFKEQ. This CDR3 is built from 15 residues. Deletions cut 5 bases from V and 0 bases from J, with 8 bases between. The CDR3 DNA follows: TGTGCCAGCAGCTGGACAGCCTCTGGGGCCAACGTCCTGACTTTC. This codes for CASSWTASGANVLTF.

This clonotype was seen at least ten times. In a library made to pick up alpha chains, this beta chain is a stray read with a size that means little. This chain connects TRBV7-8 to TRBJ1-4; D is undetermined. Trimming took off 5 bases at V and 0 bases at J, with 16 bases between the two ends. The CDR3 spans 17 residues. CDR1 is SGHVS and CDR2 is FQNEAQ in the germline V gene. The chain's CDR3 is CASSQNPSVATNEKLFF. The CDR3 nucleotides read TGTGCCAGCAGCCAAAACCCCTCAGTTGCAACTAATGAAAAACTGTTTTTT.

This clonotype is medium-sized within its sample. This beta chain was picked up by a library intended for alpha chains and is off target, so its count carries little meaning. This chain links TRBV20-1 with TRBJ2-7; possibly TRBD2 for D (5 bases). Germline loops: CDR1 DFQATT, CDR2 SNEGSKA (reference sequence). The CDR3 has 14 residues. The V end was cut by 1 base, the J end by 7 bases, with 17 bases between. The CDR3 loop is CSARASSGKDEQYF. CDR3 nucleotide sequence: TGCAGTGCTAGAGCCTCCTCCGGGAAAGATGAGCAGTACTTC.

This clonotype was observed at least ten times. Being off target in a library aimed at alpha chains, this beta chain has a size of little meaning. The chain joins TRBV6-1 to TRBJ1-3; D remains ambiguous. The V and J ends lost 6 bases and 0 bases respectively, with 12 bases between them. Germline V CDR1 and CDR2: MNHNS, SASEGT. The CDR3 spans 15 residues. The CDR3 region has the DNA TGTGCCAGCAGAGAGCGCGGCGGCTCTGGAAACACCATATATTTT. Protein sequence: CASRERGGSGNTIYF.